A single sample gave rise to the 25 T cell receptor beta chains below, sequenced in a study of metastatic and nonmetastatic thyroid tumors. TCRdb re-processed the PCR reads through MiXCR. The sample lists 25,000 to 30,000 clones, 25% to 30% seen once, with roughly 5.6% in the top ten. Patients underwent thyroid surgery, and none had received any treatment before it. The sequenced sample was blood. The receptors derive from a female donor with papillary thyroid cancer or a benign thyroid nodule (not recorded which). Some clones in this sample may be carry-over from other donors' samples.

This clone was picked up one time. The CDR3 loop reads CSAEPSSVSGATEQFF. CDR3 bases: TGCAGTGCCGAGCCCTCAAGCGTGAGTGGTGCTACTGAGCAGTTCTTC. The chain combines TRBV20-1 with TRBJ2-1, with D hard to call. CDR1 is DFQATT, CDR2 SNEGSKA, per germline (reference sequence). The CDR3 has 16 residues. Trimming stripped 6 bases from V and 9 bases from J, with 27 bases between.

The chain carries TRBV29-1 and TRBJ2-7; possibly TRBD1 for D (5 bases). V lost 4 bases to trimming and J lost 0 bases, with 7 bases between them. This CDR3 contains 12 residues. Germline loops: CDR1 SQVTM, CDR2 ANQGSEA. The CDR3 is CSVGQGSYEQYF. The CDR3 DNA sequence: TGCAGCGTTGGTCAGGGCTCCTACGAGCAGTACTTC.

This clone is labeled as medium-sized (0.01 to 0.1%). The chain couples TRBV28 to TRBJ1-5; D is possibly TRBD1 (6 bases). V shed 6 bases and J shed 4 bases, with 19 bases lying between them. This CDR3 contains 16 residues. Germline-derived CDR1 and CDR2 are MDHEN and SYDVKM. CDR3 nucleotides: TGTGCCAGCAGGGGACGTGTTGTACAGGGAAATCAGCCCCAGCATTTT. It codes for CASRGRVVQGNQPQHF.

The chain employs TRBV5-4 and TRBJ2-7; 15 bases line up with TRBD2. Germline V gene lookup returns CDR1 SGHNT and CDR2 YYREEE (reference sequence). Trimming at V came to 3 bases and at J to 0 bases, leaving 10 bases not matched to a gene. The CDR3 runs to 19 residues. CDR3 protein: CASSWWIRTSGRGSYEQYF. The CDR3 nucleotides read TGTGCCAGCAGCTGGTGGATACGGACTAGCGGGAGGGGCTCCTACGAGCAGTACTTC.

This clone has just one count. The V call is TRBV20-1, the J call TRBJ1-6; TRBD1 might be the D (6 bases). Deletions cut 5 bases from V and 9 bases from J, with 11 bases between. The CDR3 runs to 12 residues. The germline V gene has CDR1 DFQATT and CDR2 SNEGSKA (reference sequence). As DNA, the CDR3 is TGCAGTGCTGGGACAACCTTTTCACCCCTCCACTTT. Protein sequence: CSAGTTFSPLHF.

The chain couples TRBV28 to TRBJ2-2; 7 bases line up with TRBD2. V shed 8 bases and J 11 bases; nucleotides not matched to a gene: 17. This CDR3 contains 15 residues. Germline loops: CDR1 MDHEN, CDR2 SYDVKM. CDR3: CASGGGRAVTVELFF. CDR3 nucleotide sequence: TGTGCCAGCGGAGGAGGGAGGGCCGTAACCGTTGAGCTGTTTTTT. The full variable domain, rest sourced from reference TRBV28 and TRBJ2-2, is DVKVTQSSRYLVKRTGEKVFLECVQDMDHENMFWYRQDPGLGLRLIYFSYDVKMKEKGDIPEGYSVSREKKERFSLILESASTNQTSMYLCASGGGRAVTVELFFGEGSRLTVL.

The sample holds a few counts of this clone. The chain carries TRBV24-1 and TRBJ1-5; D is undetermined. The CDR3 spans 13 residues. Germline V gene data show CDR1 as KGHDR and CDR2 as SFDVKD. V was pared by 8 bases and J by 4 bases, with 11 bases between. CDR3 nucleotides: TGTGCCACCACCTGGACCCGAAATCAGCCCCAGCATTTT. Translated, it gives CATTWTRNQPQHF.

Regarding this clone: A junction boundary mismatches the germline segment, possibly from a read error. The sample has other DNA sequences that encode this CDR3 too. CDR3 nucleotide sequence: TGTGCAAGTATGACAAGCGGGAGATCGGAGACCCAGTACTTT. This sequence encodes CASMTSGRSETQYF. The V call is TRBV19, the J call TRBJ2-5, with 8 nucleotides matching TRBD2. Per the germline V gene, CDR1 is LNHDA and CDR2 is SQIVND (reference sequence). The CDR3 is 14 amino acids.

This clone was detected ten times or more. The chain has TRBV7-2 and TRBJ2-5, with TRBD2 matching 9 bases. The CDR3 length is 15 residues. Trimming at V came to 5 bases and at J to 5 bases, leaving 9 bases not matched to a gene. The germline V gene has CDR1 SGHTA and CDR2 FQGNSA. Written as DNA, the CDR3 is TGTGCCAGCAGCCTTAGCGGGAGTCCGTCCGAGACCCAGTACTTC. It specifies CASSLSGSPSETQYF.

This chain joins TRBV30 and TRBJ1-2, with no clear D. V lost 1 base and J lost 3, with 9 bases in between. The germline CDR1 and CDR2 sequences are GTSNPN and SVGIG (reference sequence). CDR3 length equals 13 residues. The CDR3 reads CAWSARVDYGYTF. The DNA for the CDR3 is TGTGCCTGGAGTGCAAGGGTTGACTATGGCTACACCTTC.

This clone was observed a few times. The chain carries TRBV6-1 and TRBJ1-6; 7 bases match TRBD1. In germline, CDR1 is MNHNS, CDR2 SASEGT. The J segment lost 5 bases and the V segment lost 5 bases, leaving 9 bases of the junction unmatched. CDR3 length: 16 residues. CDR3 nucleotides: TGTGCCAGCAGTAGACAGGGTTCCGGTAATAATTCACCCCTCCACTTT. It translates to CASSRQGSGNNSPLHF.

There are many counts of this clone. The J gene is TRBJ1-5, the V gene TRBV10-3; no definite D call. CDR1 ENHRY and CDR2 SYGVKD come from the germline V gene. The CDR3 spans 14 residues. V dropped 6 bases and J dropped 7 bases, with 16 bases sitting between them. The CDR3 DNA sequence: TGTGCCATCAGCCACCCCGATGCTTCACAGCCCCAGCATTTT. Translated: CAISHPDASQPQHF.

This clone is categorized as medium-sized (0.01 to 0.1%). This chain links TRBV5-1 with TRBJ2-2; D is ambiguous. Germline V gene data show CDR1 as SGHRS and CDR2 as YFSETQ. V lost 0 bases, J lost 2 bases, and 2 bases lay in between. The CDR3 is 13 amino acids. In DNA, the CDR3 is TGCGCCAGCAGCTTGGATAACACCGGGGAGCTGTTTTTT. Its protein product is CASSLDNTGELFF. Full variable domain (remainder filled in from reference TRBV5-1 and TRBJ2-2): KAGVTQTPRYLIKTRGQQVTLSCSPISGHRSVSWYQQTPGQGLQFLFEYFSETQRNKGNFPGRFSGRQFSNSRSEMNVSTLELGDSALYLCASSLDNTGELFFGEGSRLTVL.

Turning to this clone: Sequence at one end of the junction differs from germline and may be a read error. The J gene is TRBJ2-3, the V gene TRBV20-1, with D possibly TRBD2 on 5 matching bases. Germline V gene sequence: CDR1 DFQATT, CDR2 SNEGSKA (reference sequence). This CDR3 comprises 11 residues. Here the CDR3 reads CSAEGPYTQYF. DNA of the CDR3: TGCAGTGCTGAGGGTCCATATACGCAGTATTTC.

This clone has only a few counts. J is TRBJ2-7 and V is TRBV28; TRBD2 agrees at 10 bases. J was trimmed by 7 bases and V by 7 bases; bases with no gene match: 16. From germline, CDR1 is MDHEN and CDR2 SYDVKM. This CDR3 contains 16 residues. CDR3 bases: TGTGCCAGCATGGGTCACCTAGCGGGAGATCTAGAGGAGCAGTACTTC. Its translation: CASMGHLAGDLEEQYF.

This clone was counted ten times or more. The chain employs TRBV29-1 and TRBJ1-6, with D perhaps matching TRBD1 (5 bases). Germline CDR1 reads SQVTM; CDR2 reads ANQGSEA. The V and J ends lost 5 bases and 3 bases respectively, with 8 bases between them. The CDR3 has 13 residues. CDR3 sequence: CSVRDRYNSPLHF. The CDR3 DNA reads TGCAGCGTTCGGGACCGCTATAATTCACCCCTCCACTTT.

This clone occurred many times. The chain combines TRBV4-2 with TRBJ2-1; TRBD2 matches at 14 bases. From germline, CDR1 is LGHNA and CDR2 YNFKEQ. The CDR3 contains 20 residues. The ends lost 4 bases at V and 0 bases at J; junction bases unmatched: 11. CDR3 amino acids: CASSRRSTSGRASSYNEQFF. CDR3 DNA: TGTGCCAGCAGCCGAAGATCGACTAGCGGGAGGGCCAGCTCCTACAATGAGCAGTTCTTC.

V is TRBV4-3 and J is TRBJ1-2; possible D gene TRBD1, 5 bases. The germline CDR1 and CDR2 sequences are LGHNA and YSLEER. The CDR3 has 17 residues. Trimming removed 0 bases from V and 0 bases from J, with 14 bases in between. The DNA for the CDR3 is TGCGCCAGCAGCCAAGATGGAGGGGACCCACCTAACTATGGCTACACCTTC. This codes for CASSQDGGDPPNYGYTF.

By its share, this clone is large. The gene calls are TRBV6-1 and TRBJ1-4; no clear D gene. This CDR3 contains 12 residues. From germline, CDR1 is MNHNS and CDR2 SASEGT. The V end lost 4 bases, the J end lost 7 bases, and 7 bases lay between the germline ends. The CDR3 loop reads CASSVQGEKLFF. The CDR3 nucleotides are TGTGCCAGCAGTGTACAAGGTGAAAAACTGTTTTTT.

Ten or more counts support this clone. In DNA, the CDR3 is TGTGCCAGCAGCCCAGACAGGGGATCTAACTATGGCTACACCTTC. Protein product: CASSPDRGSNYGYTF. This chain links TRBV5-6 with TRBJ1-2; TRBD1 aligns across 8 bases. The CDR3 has 15 residues. Trimming cost V 4 bases and J 0 bases; bases outside gene matches: 5. Germline values: CDR1 SGHDT, CDR2 YYEEEE.

V and J are TRBV19 and TRBJ2-3, with a possible D match to TRBD2 (6 bases). This CDR3 has 15 amino acids. CDR1 and CDR2 from the germline V gene are LNHDA and SQIVND (reference sequence). The V end was cut by 7 bases, the J end by 4 bases, with 18 bases between. In nucleotides, the CDR3 is TGTGCCAGTACCGAGACGGCGGGAAGAGCAGATACGCAGTATTTT. Translated: CASTETAGRADTQYF. Variable domain in full (rest from reference TRBV19 and TRBJ2-3): DGGITQSPKYLFRKEGQNVTLSCEQNLNHDAMYWYRQDPGQGLRLIYYSQIVNDFQKGDIAEGYSVSREKKESFPLTVTSAQKNPTAFYLCASTETAGRADTQYFGPGTRLTVL.

This clone is labeled as medium-sized. J is TRBJ2-2 and V is TRBV5-1; 7 bases match TRBD2. The J segment lost 0 bases and the V segment lost 8 bases, leaving 19 bases of the junction unmatched. CDR1 SGHRS and CDR2 YFSETQ come from the germline V gene. This CDR3 contains 19 residues. The CDR3 loop reads CASKGLSRASGTNTGELFF. Written as DNA, the CDR3 is TGCGCCAGTAAAGGACTATCGAGAGCTAGCGGTACGAACACCGGGGAGCTGTTTTTT.

This clone came up many times. The chain combines TRBV30 with TRBJ1-2, with TRBD1 matching over 8 bases. Germline-derived CDR1 and CDR2 are GTSNPN and SVGIG (reference sequence). The length of the CDR3 is 13 residues. Trimming removed 4 bases from V and 5 bases from J; junction bases left unmatched: 6. CDR3 in DNA: TGTGCCTGGAATATGGACAGGGCTTATGGCTACACCTTC. Translating gives CAWNMDRAYGYTF.

In its sample, this clone was seen many times. The chain is built from TRBV2 and TRBJ2-7; TRBD2 matches at 10 bases. The CDR3 runs to 17 residues. V lost 6 bases to trimming and J lost 0 bases; unmatched junction nucleotides: 11. Germline loops: CDR1 SNHLY, CDR2 FYNNEI. The CDR3 DNA follows: TGTGCCAGCAGAGAGGAGACTAGCGGGTCTCTCTCCTACGAGCAGTACGTC. Translation: CASREETSGSLSYEQYV.

This clone was seen repeatedly, ten times or more. The gene calls are TRBV19 and TRBJ1-4; TRBD1 matches at 7 bases. There are 16 residues in the CDR3. Germline CDR1 LNHDA, CDR2 SQIVND (reference sequence). Unmatched junction bases numbered 19, after V lost 11 bases and J lost 7 bases. This chain's CDR3 is CAASSITSRGPEKLFF. The CDR3, as DNA: TGTGCCGCCAGTAGTATAACGTCGAGGGGGCCTGAAAAACTGTTTTTT.